Below are 18 T cell receptor beta chains sequenced from a single sample in a study of CD8+ T cells in alopecia areata. RNA was extracted and reverse transcribed into cDNA as the sequencing template. The repertoire was sequenced with immunoSEQ multiplex PCR; TCRdb's copy has only in-frame clones and lacks some. The sample has around 190,000 clones; approximately 67% are singletons. As for treatment: oral pan-JAK inhibitor, 5-10 mg twice daily. This material consisted of CD4+ T cells sorted from blood, taken at approximately week 49, from a patient treated with tofacitinib. The receptors here all came from a human donor with alopecia areata.

The V gene is TRBV25-1, the J gene TRBJ2-2; D ambiguous. This CDR3 region has 17 residues. V lost 1 base, J lost 4 bases, and 16 bases lay in between. CDR1 and CDR2 from the germline V gene are MGHDK and SYGVNS. The CDR3 spells CASSESPLAVGTGELFF. The CDR3 DNA follows: TGTGCCAGCAGTGAATCTCCCTTGGCGGTGGGCACCGGGGAGCTGTTTTTT. Together with reference TRBV25-1 and TRBJ2-2, the CDR3 gives the full variable domain: EADIYQTPRYLVIGTGKKITLECSQTMGHDKMYWYQQDPGMELHLIHYSYGVNSTEKGDLSSESTVSRIRTEHFPLTLESARPSHTSQYLCASSESPLAVGTGELFFGEGSRLTVL.

The genes are TRBV15 and TRBJ1-2, with D possibly TRBD1 on 5 matching bases. The CDR3 extends over 14 amino acids. Germline V gives CDR1 LNHNV, CDR2 YYDKDF (reference sequence). Between the trimmed V and J ends, which lost 5 bases and 3 bases, there was a span of 13 bases. The CDR3 loop is CATSGLGAYYGYTF. CDR3 nucleotides: TGTGCCACCAGCGGTCTCGGGGCGTACTATGGCTACACCTTC.

This clone appeared a few times. The chain joins TRBV6-5 to TRBJ1-5; no definite D call. Germline V gives CDR1 MNHEY, CDR2 SVGAGI. The ends were cut back, 5 bases at V and 5 bases at J, with 13 bases in the middle. There are 14 residues in the CDR3. CDR3 residues: CASSDDGIYQPQHF. For the CDR3, the DNA is TGTGCCAGCAGTGATGACGGGATCTATCAGCCCCAGCATTTT.

The chain combines TRBV5-6 with TRBJ1-5; no definite D call. The CDR3 has 14 residues. With 2 bases removed from V and 0 bases from J, the gap between germline ends came to 6 bases. Germline values: CDR1 SGHDT, CDR2 YYEEEE. CDR3 nucleotides: TGTGCCAGCAGCTTCAGGTATAGCAATCAGCCCCAGCATTTT. This gives the protein CASSFRYSNQPQHF.

The gene calls are TRBV30 and TRBJ1-3; D unclear. Trimming cost V 0 bases and J 0 bases, with 9 bases left between them. The germline V gene has CDR1 GTSNPN and CDR2 SVGIG (reference sequence). There are 15 residues in the CDR3. The CDR3 DNA sequence: TGTGCCTGGAGTGTTTCCGTTGACTCTGGAAACACCATATATTTT. As protein: CAWSVSVDSGNTIYF.

This clone was observed a handful of times. The V call is TRBV7-2, the J call TRBJ2-3, with no clear D. V was clipped by 1 base and J by 2 bases, with 4 bases between them. Germline V lookup: CDR1 SGHTA, CDR2 FQGNSA. This CDR3 region has 13 residues. Here the CDR3 DNA reads TGTGCCAGCAGCTTAGTTAACACAGATACGCAGTATTTT. Amino acids: CASSLVNTDTQYF.

The genes are TRBV15 and TRBJ2-7, with 12 bases matching TRBD1. The CDR3 totals 17 residues. Germline CDR1 LNHNV, CDR2 YYDKDF (reference sequence). The V and J ends lost 0 bases and 7 bases, in that order; junction bases with no gene match: 10. As DNA, the CDR3 is TGTGCCACCAGCAGAGAACTTACCGGGACAGGGGGCGGAGAGCAGTACTTC. Amino acids: CATSRELTGTGGGEQYF. Full variable domain (outside the CDR3, taken from reference TRBV15 and TRBJ2-7): DAMVIQNPRYQVTQFGKPVTLSCSQTLNHNVMYWYQQKSSQAPKLLFHYYDKDFNNEADTPDNFQSRRPNTSFCFLDIRSPGLGDTAMYLCATSRELTGTGGGEQYFGPGTRLTVT.

CDR3 in DNA: TGCGCCAGCAGCTTGGCGACAGGGCGGGTCGAGTACGAGCAGTACTTC. Its translation is CASSLATGRVEYEQYF. V and J are TRBV5-1 and TRBJ2-7; 7 nucleotides align to TRBD1. V lost 0 bases, J lost 4 bases, and 10 bases stayed unmatched. Germline values: CDR1 SGHRS, CDR2 YFSETQ. CDR3 length equals 16 residues.

The V call is TRBV29-1, the J call TRBJ1-1, with 8 bases matching TRBD1. This CDR3 has 14 residues. Germline V lookup: CDR1 SQVTM, CDR2 ANQGSEA. V gave up 5 bases and J gave up 1 base; unmatched junction bases: 6. This chain's CDR3 is CSVLQGTGNTEAFF. The CDR3 DNA follows: TGCAGCGTTCTCCAAGGGACAGGGAACACTGAAGCTTTCTTT.

The chain uses TRBV2 and TRBJ1-6; D is perhaps TRBD1 (6 bases). Trimming left V 0 bases short and J 8 bases short, with 11 bases between. Germline CDR1 is SNHLY and CDR2 is FYNNEI. CDR3 length: 15 residues. Here the CDR3 reads CASSEARRGYSPLHF. The CDR3 nucleotides read TGTGCCAGCAGTGAAGCAAGAAGGGGGTATTCACCCCTCCACTTT.

The chain employs TRBV11-2 and TRBJ2-6; D ambiguous. Germline V gene sequence: CDR1 SGHAT, CDR2 FQNNGV. This CDR3 has 13 amino acids. The V end was cut by 5 bases, the J end by 2 bases, with 4 bases between. The CDR3 bases are TGTGCCAGCAGCCCGCCTGGGGCCAACGTCCTGACTTTC. Translated: CASSPPGANVLTF.

The J gene is TRBJ1-2, the V gene TRBV30; D uncertain. Trimming took 4 bases from V and 8 from J, leaving 14 bases between them. Germline values: CDR1 GTSNPN, CDR2 SVGIG (reference sequence). The CDR3 covers 12 residues. The CDR3 sequence is CAWTGDYGGYTF. Here the CDR3 DNA reads TGTGCCTGGACCGGGGATTATGGCGGCTACACCTTC.

This clone showed up many times. The chain uses TRBV7-2 and TRBJ2-5; D possibly corresponds to TRBD1 (6 bases). The V and J ends lost 4 bases and 4 bases respectively, with 16 bases between them. Per germline, CDR1 SGHTA and CDR2 FQGNSA. This CDR3 spans 15 amino acids. CDR3 in amino acids: CASSSSGGPTETQYF. Written as DNA, the CDR3 is TGTGCCAGCAGCTCGAGTGGGGGCCCGACAGAGACCCAGTACTTC.

This clone was detected only a few times. The J gene is TRBJ2-7, the V gene TRBV29-1; 9 bases are shared with TRBD2. The CDR3 is made up of 12 amino acids. The germline V gene has CDR1 SQVTM and CDR2 ANQGSEA. Trimming at V came to 2 bases and at J to 4 bases, leaving 0 bases not matched to a gene. Here the CDR3 reads CSVETSGYEQYF. The CDR3 DNA sequence: TGCAGCGTTGAAACTAGCGGGTACGAGCAGTACTTC.

This clone has at least ten counts. The genes are TRBV2 and TRBJ2-7; 12 nucleotides match TRBD2. Germline V gives CDR1 SNHLY, CDR2 FYNNEI. Unmatched junction bases numbered 6, after V lost 7 bases and J lost 2 bases. The CDR3 has 15 amino acids. Here the CDR3 reads CASTTRTSGAYEQYF. In nucleotides, the CDR3 is TGTGCCAGCACGACAAGGACTAGCGGGGCCTACGAGCAGTACTTC.

This chain connects TRBV25-1 to TRBJ2-1; 10 bases align to TRBD1. The V and J ends lost 8 bases and 6 bases, in that order; junction bases with no gene match: 7. The CDR3 length is 14 residues. CDR1 is MGHDK and CDR2 is SYGVNS in the germline V gene. In nucleotides, the CDR3 is TGTGCCAGCCGGGGGTGGACAGGGGGCAATGAGCAGTTCTTC. Translated: CASRGWTGGNEQFF.

This clone has at least ten counts. The J gene is TRBJ1-2, the V gene TRBV15; D is undetermined. V lost 0 bases to trimming and J lost 7 bases, with 15 bases between them. This CDR3 contains 15 residues. Germline V gene data show CDR1 as LNHNV and CDR2 as YYDKDF (reference sequence). CDR3 bases: TGTGCCACCAGCAGAGATAAGGATCCGTGGGGTGGCTACACCTTC. Translating gives CATSRDKDPWGGYTF. The variable domain in full, with the rest retrieved from reference TRBV15 and TRBJ1-2, is DAMVIQNPRYQVTQFGKPVTLSCSQTLNHNVMYWYQQKSSQAPKLLFHYYDKDFNNEADTPDNFQSRRPNTSFCFLDIRSPGLGDTAMYLCATSRDKDPWGGYTFGSGTRLTVV.

The chain employs TRBV29-1 and TRBJ1-2; TRBD1 aligns across 10 bases. Germline values: CDR1 SQVTM, CDR2 ANQGSEA. CDR3 length: 14 amino acids. V shed 6 bases, J shed 0 bases, and the junction held 4 bases outside the gene matches. For the CDR3, the DNA is TGCAGCGTCGGGGACAGGGGTACTAACTATGGCTACACCTTC. It translates to CSVGDRGTNYGYTF. The whole variable domain, filled in from reference TRBV29-1 and TRBJ1-2, reads SAVISQKPSRDICQRGTSLTIQCQVDSQVTMMFWYRQQPGQSLTLIATANQGSEATYESGFVIDKFPISRPNLTFSTLTVSNMSPEDSSIYLCSVGDRGTNYGYTFGSGTRLTVV.